This TCR beta chain was captured by sequencing in a study of Graves' ophthalmopathy and Graves' hyperthyroidism. There are a few counts of this clonotype. Germline values: CDR1 SGHAT, CDR2 FQNNGV. The CDR3 runs to 15 residues. Trimming pared 4 bases from V and 7 bases from J, leaving 17 bases between. Diagnosis was based on clinical symptoms, serum thyroxine, TRAb, thyroid ultrasound and orbital computed tomography. From RNA, the CDR3 regions of TCR beta chains were amplified and sequenced. HTBI primers were used in a first-round RT-PCR, which preceded a second-round multiplex PCR. A single record per CDR3 protein comes from TCRdb applying MiXCR to the multiplex PCR reads. The sample shows under 800,000 distinct CDR3 sequences, about 20% of them seen only once.

This chain uses TRBV11-2 with TRBJ2-4, with D tentatively TRBD2 (5 bases). The clonotype was recovered from a woman aged 18 to 35 with stable Graves' hyperthyroidism. Some clones in this sample may be carry-over from other donors' samples. The sequenced material came from peripheral blood. Here the CDR3 reads CASSSYIGKRNIQYF. The CDR3 DNA follows: TGTGCCAGCAGCTCATACATCGGGAAGAGGAACATTCAGTACTTC.